A selection of T cell receptor beta chains follows, all from one sample in a study of CXCR3-negative and CXCR3-positive naive CD8 T cells. With the 5' RACE reads reprocessed, TCRdb shows one record per CDR3 protein and no DNA. The listing contains 75,000 to 90,000 distinct CDR3 sequences. Sequencing was done on a sample of naive CXCR3+ CD8+ T cells from blood. The receptor source for this set is a human donor in good health. Some clones in this sample may be carry-over from other donors' samples. CDR3s include the opening cysteine and the closing phenylalanine or tryptophan.

j_call v_call cdr3_aa
TRBJ2-1 TRBV7-6 CASSLPGLAGRRVDNEQFF
TRBJ2-5 TRBV12-3/TRBV12-4 CASSTTGRGETQYF
TRBJ2-3 TRBV5-8 CASSSGTGEPTDTQYF
TRBJ2-5 TRBV27 CASRSLAGGLQETQYF
TRBJ2-2 TRBV24-1 CATSDPDRGDTGELFF
TRBJ1-1 TRBV6-5 CASSYEGGNTEAFF
TRBJ1-1 TRBV7-9 CASSLSVEAFF
TRBJ2-5 TRBV28 CASTSGLAGGAETQYF
TRBJ2-7 TRBV20-1 CSASETPARGAEQYF
TRBJ2-1 TRBV5-4 CASSLGLANNEQFF
TRBJ1-2 TRBV30 CAWSVGQTDGYTF
TRBJ2-5 TRBV14 CASSQDAAGFQETQYF
TRBJ1-1 TRBV11-2 CASGGATEAFF
TRBJ2-7 TRBV29-1 CSVDSGGYEQYF
TRBJ2-5 TRBV27 CASSPARHIQETQYF
TRBJ2-3 TRBV12-5 CASGSGTGGTTDTQYF
TRBJ2-7 TRBV29-1 CSVSGSSYEQYF
TRBJ2-1 TRBV11-3 CASSSLAENNEQFF
TRBJ1-2 TRBV14 CASSQDHRGLHYGYTF
TRBJ2-7 TRBV7-2 CASTRTGGDPYEQYF
TRBJ1-2 TRBV28 CASSLSPGDGYTF
TRBJ1-1 TRBV6-1 CASSQDRGRSEAFF
TRBJ2-7 TRBV3-1 CASSLALAGARGDEQYF
TRBJ2-5 TRBV7-7 CASSLSPTFLAVETQYF
TRBJ2-7 TRBV4-1 CASSPRISYEQYF
TRBJ2-3 TRBV27 CASSHTRDLTDTQYF
TRBJ2-1 TRBV4-1 CASSQTQNEQFF
TRBJ2-1 TRBV14 CASSRRDLNEQFF
TRBJ2-7 TRBV9 CASSPSGDEQYF
TRBJ2-7 TRBV4-2 CASSQGALGPYEQYF